This T cell receptor (beta chain) emerged from a study of cytomegalovirus exposure and HLA in healthy donors. Study-wide findings and caveats: By HLA locus, TCR association rates varied in a later analysis, with DRB1 showing the most and HLA-C the fewest.

CDR1 MGHRA and CDR2 YSYEKL come from the germline V gene. Losses at the gene ends were 4 bases for V and 2 bases for J; bases not matched to a gene: 7. The CDR3 covers 16 residues. Points on this clone: Its cognate antigen is unknown.

In the PCR, 60 Vbeta and 13 Jbeta primers were used. Authors' methods: Counted up in a later analysis, unique TCR beta chains came to about 80 million, with about 9.9 million shared. The data were produced by immunoSEQ multiplex PCR, yet TCRdb's version contains in-frame clones alone and is incomplete. For V, J and clone size, that table is used; D and trimming come from the DNA. The table has roughly 130,000 clones, about 78% seen once. The chain joins TRBV4-1 to TRBJ2-1, with 8 bases aligning to TRBD2. The TCR comes from a human donor in good health. Source material: PBMCs. The CDR3 sequence: CASSRTLAAAYNEQFF. The CDR3 nucleotides read TGCGCCAGCAGCCGAACACTAGCGGCAGCCTACAATGAGCAGTTCTTC.